This TCR beta chain comes out of a study of T cell repertoires in cytomegalovirus infection. The overall study: It can be stated that public TCR beta signatures indicated CMV infection as well as a matching HLA type.

J gave up 4 bases and V 2 bases, and 5 bases lay outside the gene matches. CDR3 length equals 15 residues. Germline assignment: CDR1 LGHNA and CDR2 YNFKEQ. TCRdb reprocessed the reads with MiXCR, giving one entry per CDR3 protein. The sample shows fewer than 1,000,000 distinct CDR3 sequences, 30% to 40% of them seen only once. Study results and limitations: The response measured ex vivo was dominated by TCR beta clonotypes (HLA-C-restricted and CMV-specific). Totalled public TCR beta family frequency picked out people who carried CMV plus the relevant HLA.

This clonotype was observed a few times. Antigen specificity is unknown. The sample was cultured CD8+ T cells from PBMCs, taken from culture after CMV antigen stimulation. This clonotype originated in a human donor in good health (CMV status not recorded). Some clones in this sample may be carry-over from other donors' samples. This chain links TRBV4-2 with TRBJ1-1, with 9 bases matching TRBD1. CDR3 coding DNA: TGTGCCAGCAGCCAACTCGACAGGGGGGGCACTGAAGCTTTCTTT. This gives the protein CASSQLDRGGTEAFF.